One sample yielded the 18 T cell receptor beta chains listed below, sequenced in a study of CD8+CD57+ T cells in acquired aplastic anemia. Genomic DNA served as template for TCR beta VDJ and CDR3 profiling. TCRdb used MiXCR to reprocess the reads, holding one entry per CDR3 protein. The sample shows roughly 240,000 distinct CDR3 sequences, more than 40% of them seen only once. Those patients picked for sequencing had displayed CD8+CD57+ cell expansion on flow cytometry. Sequencing was performed on sorted CD4+, CD8+, or CD8+CD57+ T cells (not recorded which) from PBMCs. These receptors were obtained from a human donor with aplastic anemia.

The V call is TRBV7-9, the J call TRBJ2-5; TRBD2 matches 15 bases. Germline V gives CDR1 SEHNR, CDR2 FQNEAQ (reference sequence). The CDR3 contains 17 residues. The V and J ends lost 5 bases and 4 bases, in that order; junction bases with no gene match: 8. The CDR3: CASSARTSGRVGETQYF. The DNA for the CDR3 is TGTGCCAGCAGCGCCCGGACTAGCGGGAGGGTGGGAGAGACCCAGTACTTC.

V usage is TRBV10-3 and J usage is TRBJ1-2, with 9 bases matching TRBD1. Germline V lookup: CDR1 ENHRY, CDR2 SYGVKD. The CDR3 is made up of 14 amino acids. Trimming removed 6 bases from V and 6 bases from J; junction bases left unmatched: 8. The CDR3 DNA reads TGTGCCATCAGCCCGCTGGGACAGGGAAATGGCTACACCTTC. It translates to CAISPLGQGNGYTF.

The V call is TRBV29-1, the J call TRBJ2-6; D not resolved. V was shortened by 3 bases and J by 1 base, with 7 bases between the two germline ends. Germline CDR1 is SQVTM and CDR2 is ANQGSEA. The CDR3 extends over 14 amino acids. The CDR3 nucleotides read TGCAGCGTTGACACGTCGTCTGGGGCCAACGTCCTGACTTTC. This sequence encodes CSVDTSSGANVLTF.

This clonotype showed up just once. The chain carries TRBV19 and TRBJ2-2; 10 positions match TRBD2. The germline gives CDR1 LNHDA, CDR2 SQIVND (reference sequence). Trimming at V came to 8 bases and at J to 4 bases, leaving 4 bases not matched to a gene. The CDR3 runs to 14 residues. The CDR3 sequence is CASEERGGTGELFF. The CDR3, as DNA: TGTGCCAGTGAGGAGCGGGGGGGCACCGGGGAGCTGTTTTTT.

V usage is TRBV24-1 and J usage is TRBJ1-1, with no clear D. The CDR3 is made up of 13 amino acids. Per germline, CDR1 KGHDR and CDR2 SFDVKD. Trimming removed 7 bases at V and 3 bases at J, with 11 bases between. The CDR3 reads CATRAGAYTEAFF. The CDR3 DNA reads TGTGCCACCAGAGCGGGCGCTTACACTGAAGCTTTCTTT.

The J gene is TRBJ2-1, the V gene TRBV20-1; D not certain. Germline lookup yields CDR1 DFQATT and CDR2 SNEGSKA (reference sequence). The CDR3 spans 11 residues. Trimming pared 1 base from V and 8 bases from J, leaving 6 bases between. This CDR3 is CSARGEYEQFF. The CDR3 DNA reads TGCAGTGCTAGAGGAGAGTATGAGCAGTTCTTC.

Remarks on this clonotype: Since a much larger clone is just one base distant, this may be a read error. The gene calls are TRBV10-3 and TRBJ2-3; possible D gene TRBD2, 6 bases. The V gene lost 3 bases and the J gene lost 0 bases, with 13 bases spanning the gap. The CDR3 is made up of 16 amino acids. Germline loops: CDR1 ENHRY, CDR2 SYGVKD. Here the CDR3 reads CAISERGLASTDTQYF. CDR3 nucleotides: TGTGCCATCAGTGAAAGGGGACTGGCTAGCACAGATACGCAGTATTTT.

The chain recombines TRBV9 with TRBJ2-3; D unresolved. This CDR3 contains 13 residues. The germline V gene has CDR1 SGDLS and CDR2 YYNGEE. The ends were cut back, 6 bases at V and 2 bases at J, with 10 bases in the middle. CDR3 bases: TGTGCCAGCAACTACGGGCCCACAGATACGCAGTATTTT. Its protein product is CASNYGPTDTQYF.

Remarks on this clonotype: The junction differs from germline at one of its ends, possibly a read error. The chain has TRBV2 and TRBJ1-2, with 11 bases identical to TRBD1. CDR1 is SNHLY and CDR2 is FYNNEI in the germline V gene. The CDR3 is 15 residues long. CDR3: CASSLRDRGFYGCTF. The CDR3 coding sequence is TGTGCCAGCAGCCTCCGGGACAGGGGGTTTTATGGCTGCACCTTC. Filled out from reference TRBV2 and TRBJ1-2, the complete variable domain reads EPEVTQTPSHQVTQMGQEVILRCVPISNHLYFYWYRQILGQKVEFLVSFYNNEISEKSEIFDDQFSVERPDGSNFTLKIRSTKLEDSAMYFCASSLRDRGFYGCTFGSGTRLTVV.

The chain uses TRBV5-1 and TRBJ2-7, with D perhaps TRBD1 (6 bases). V was trimmed by 7 bases and J by 2 bases, leaving 16 bases between them. Germline CDR1 reads SGHRS; CDR2 reads YFSETQ. The CDR3 has 14 amino acids. The CDR3 spells CASRSGVMAYEQYF. The CDR3 bases are TGCGCCAGCCGGTCAGGGGTGATGGCCTACGAGCAGTACTTC.

This clonotype showed up many times. The chain joins TRBV4-3 to TRBJ1-1; D is unresolved. The V and J ends lost 5 bases and 3 bases respectively, with 13 bases between them. The CDR3 extends over 14 amino acids. Germline assignment: CDR1 LGHNA and CDR2 YSLEER. This chain's CDR3 is CASSKGPIYTEAFF. The CDR3 bases are TGCGCCAGCAGCAAAGGACCAATTTACACTGAAGCTTTCTTT.

This clonotype appeared a few times. The V call is TRBV30, the J call TRBJ1-5; the D gene is possibly TRBD1 (6 bases). Per the germline V gene, CDR1 is GTSNPN and CDR2 is SVGIG (reference sequence). V was pared by 3 bases and J by 1 base, with 10 bases between. This CDR3 is 14 amino acids long. The CDR3 DNA follows: TGTGCCTGGAGGAACAGGGTGAGCAATCAGCCCCAGCATTTT. Protein product: CAWRNRVSNQPQHF.

This chain connects TRBV6-5 to TRBJ1-2; D may be TRBD1 (6 bases). CDR1 and CDR2 from the germline V gene are MNHEY and SVGAGI. The CDR3 spans 13 residues. Between the trimmed V and J ends, which lost 6 bases and 4 bases, there was a span of 12 bases. The CDR3 DNA reads TGTGCCAGCAGCCCGGACAGCTTCTATGGCTACACCTTC. Its protein is CASSPDSFYGYTF.

This clonotype was counted at least ten times. The CDR3 nucleotides are TGTGCCAGCAGCGTACAGTCGGTCGCCTACGAGCAGTACTTC. Amino acids: CASSVQSVAYEQYF. V and J are TRBV9 and TRBJ2-7, with D hard to call. The CDR3 consists of 14 residues. Deletions cut 1 base from V and 2 bases from J, with 10 bases between. Germline CDR1 reads SGDLS; CDR2 reads YYNGEE.

This clonotype was seen repeatedly, ten times or more. The chain is built from TRBV7-9 and TRBJ2-1, with TRBD1 matching over 7 bases. Germline-derived CDR1 and CDR2 are SEHNR and FQNEAQ (reference sequence). The CDR3 length is 13 residues. The V and J ends lost 5 bases and 11 bases, in that order; junction bases with no gene match: 9. The CDR3 region is CASSQQGSYKQFF. CDR3 nucleotides: TGTGCCAGCAGCCAACAGGGGAGCTATAAGCAGTTCTTC. Variable domain in full (rest from reference TRBV7-9 and TRBJ2-1): DTGVSQNPRHKITKRGQNVTFRCDPISEHNRLYWYRQTLGQGPEFLTYFQNEAQLEKSRLLSDRFSAERPKGSFSTLEIQRTEQGDSAMYLCASSQQGSYKQFFGPGTRLTVL.

The chain carries TRBV7-9 and TRBJ2-7; 15 bases fit TRBD2. The CDR3 runs to 18 residues. V lost 9 bases to trimming and J lost 0 bases; unmatched junction nucleotides: 12. Germline V lookup: CDR1 SEHNR, CDR2 FQNEAQ (reference sequence). CDR3 region: CASASSGTSGRSSYEQYF. CDR3 nucleotides: TGTGCCAGTGCTAGTTCGGGGACTAGCGGGAGGAGCTCCTACGAGCAGTACTTC.

In its sample, this clonotype was seen many times. The V call is TRBV4-3, the J call TRBJ1-6, with 8 bases lining up with TRBD1. Looked up from germline, CDR1 is LGHNA and CDR2 is YSLEER. The junction had 7 bases not matched to a gene; V was cut back by 0 bases and J by 9 bases. There are 16 residues in the CDR3. CDR3 protein: CASSQDQPGGVSPLHF. The DNA for the CDR3 is TGCGCCAGCAGCCAAGATCAACCAGGGGGCGTTTCACCCCTCCACTTT.

As concerns this clonotype: This could be a read error, since a much larger clone is one nucleotide away. The chain carries TRBV6-2 or TRBV6-3 and TRBJ2-7; D not certain. Trimming stripped 10 bases from V and 0 bases from J, with 13 bases between. The CDR3 totals 13 residues. Germline V gene sequence: CDR1 MNHEY, CDR2 SVGEGT. The CDR3: CAILGTVSYEQYF. The CDR3 DNA is TGTGCCATCCTCGGCACGGTCTCCTACGAGCAGTACTTC.